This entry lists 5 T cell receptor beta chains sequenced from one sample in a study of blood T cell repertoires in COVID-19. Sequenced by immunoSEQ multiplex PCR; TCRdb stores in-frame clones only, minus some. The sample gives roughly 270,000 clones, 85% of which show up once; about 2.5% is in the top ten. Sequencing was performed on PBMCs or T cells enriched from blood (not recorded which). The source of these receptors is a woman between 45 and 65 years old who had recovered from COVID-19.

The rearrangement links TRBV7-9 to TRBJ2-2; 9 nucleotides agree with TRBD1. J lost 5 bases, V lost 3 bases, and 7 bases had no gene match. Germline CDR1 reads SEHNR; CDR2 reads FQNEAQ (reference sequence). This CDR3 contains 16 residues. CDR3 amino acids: CASSFTRDRATGELFF. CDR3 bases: TGTGCCAGCAGCTTTACCCGGGACAGGGCAACCGGGGAGCTGTTTTTT.

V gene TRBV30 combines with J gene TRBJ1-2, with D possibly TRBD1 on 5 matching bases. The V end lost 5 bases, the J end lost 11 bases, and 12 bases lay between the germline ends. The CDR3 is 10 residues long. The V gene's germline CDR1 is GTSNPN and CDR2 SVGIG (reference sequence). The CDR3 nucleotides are TGTGCCTGGGAGGGGAGGGTTTACACCTTC. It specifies CAWEGRVYTF.

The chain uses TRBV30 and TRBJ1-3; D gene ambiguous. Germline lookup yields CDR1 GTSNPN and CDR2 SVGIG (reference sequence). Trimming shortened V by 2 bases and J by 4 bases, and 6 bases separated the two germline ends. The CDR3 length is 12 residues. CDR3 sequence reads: CAWSPTGNTIYF. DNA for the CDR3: TGTGCCTGGAGTCCGACAGGAAACACCATATATTTT.

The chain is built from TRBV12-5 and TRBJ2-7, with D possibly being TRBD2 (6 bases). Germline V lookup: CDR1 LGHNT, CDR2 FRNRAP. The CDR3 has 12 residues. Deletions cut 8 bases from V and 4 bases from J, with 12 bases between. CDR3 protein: CASPRGRYEQYF. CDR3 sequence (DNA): TGTGCTAGTCCCCGGGGGAGATACGAGCAGTACTTC.

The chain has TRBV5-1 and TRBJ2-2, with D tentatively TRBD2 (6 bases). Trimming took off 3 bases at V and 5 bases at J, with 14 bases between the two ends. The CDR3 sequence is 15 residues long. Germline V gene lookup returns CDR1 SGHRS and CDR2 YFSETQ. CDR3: CASSSEGGRTGELFF. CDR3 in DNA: TGCGCCAGCAGCTCGGAGGGCGGAAGAACCGGGGAGCTGTTTTTT.